These 24 T cell receptor beta chains originate from one sample sequenced in a study of shared clonotypes between healthy human individuals. Here immunoSEQ multiplex PCR was the method, and the copy in TCRdb shows in-frame clones only, minus some. The sample has fewer than 2.5 million clones; 93% are singletons. Sequences were obtained from naive CD4+ T cells from PBMCs. The sample's subset: CD45RA+ positively selected. The receptors stem from a man younger than 35 in good health. Some clones in this sample may be carry-over from other donors' samples.

This chain joins TRBV5-4 and TRBJ2-5; 9 bases line up with TRBD1. The CDR3 runs to 14 residues. CDR1 is SGHNT and CDR2 is YYREEE in the germline V gene (reference sequence). The V gene end was trimmed by 2 bases and the J gene end by 4 bases; junction bases not matched to a gene: 3. The CDR3 loop reads CASSFGTGRETQYF. The CDR3 DNA is TGTGCCAGCAGCTTCGGGACAGGGCGAGAGACCCAGTACTTC. The whole variable domain, filled in from reference TRBV5-4 and TRBJ2-5, reads ETGVTQSPTHLIKTRGQQVTLRCSSQSGHNTVSWYQQALGQGPQFIFQYYREEENGRGNFPPRFSGLQFPNYSSELNVNALELDDSALYLCASSFGTGRETQYFGPGTRLLVL.

The rearrangement uses TRBV30 and TRBJ1-3, with D possibly being TRBD1 (5 bases). The V end lost 5 bases, the J end lost 0 bases, and 11 bases lay between the germline ends. The CDR3 covers 14 residues. Germline CDR1 reads GTSNPN; CDR2 reads SVGIG (reference sequence). CDR3 sequence reads: CAWLDISSGNTIYF. CDR3 bases: TGTGCCTGGTTGGACATCTCCTCTGGAAACACCATATATTTT. The whole variable domain, filled in from reference TRBV30 and TRBJ1-3, reads SQTIHQWPATLVQPVGSPLSLECTVEGTSNPNLYWYRQAAGRGLQLLFYSVGIGQISSEVPQNLSASRPQDRQFILSSKKLLLSDSGFYLCAWLDISSGNTIYFGEGSWLTVV.

CDR3 sequence (DNA): TGTGCCAGTAGTCCGAGACAGGGACGCCCGTGGAGGCCCCAGCATTTT. Translating gives CASSPRQGRPWRPQHF. V is TRBV19 and J is TRBJ1-5; TRBD1 matches 7 bases. V dropped 5 bases and J dropped 9; count of bases not matched to a gene: 16. The CDR3 is made up of 16 amino acids. The germline V gene encodes CDR1 LNHDA and CDR2 SQIVND (reference sequence).

The gene calls are TRBV13 and TRBJ2-1; D is possibly TRBD1 or TRBD2 (5 bases each). The CDR3 is 17 amino acids. Per germline, CDR1 PRHDT and CDR2 FYEKMQ (reference sequence). Trimming took 4 bases from V and 0 from J, leaving 16 bases between them. CDR3 loop: CASSSGGHLSSYNEQFF. The CDR3 nucleotides read TGTGCCAGCAGCTCAGGAGGACATCTGAGCTCCTACAATGAGCAGTTCTTC.

The chain uses TRBV18 and TRBJ2-7; 7 nucleotides align to TRBD1. This CDR3 contains 14 residues. Germline CDR1 and CDR2: KGHSH and LQKENI. The J segment lost 3 bases and the V segment lost 4 bases, leaving 6 bases of the junction unmatched. The chain's CDR3 is CASSLLGQVYEQYF. CDR3 DNA: TGTGCCAGCTCACTTCTCGGACAGGTCTACGAGCAGTACTTC.

The chain uses TRBV7-2 and TRBJ2-7; D might be TRBD2 (6 bases). With 0 bases removed from V and 2 bases from J, the gap between germline ends came to 11 bases. This CDR3 is 15 amino acids long. Germline assignment: CDR1 SGHTA and CDR2 FQGNSA. For the CDR3, the DNA is TGTGCCAGCAGCTTAGCGATTGCGGGACCCTACGAGCAGTACTTC. Amino acid sequence: CASSLAIAGPYEQYF.

The chain has TRBV29-1 and TRBJ2-5, with 7 positions matching TRBD2. Trimming cost V 4 bases and J 1 base; bases outside gene matches: 12. The CDR3 spans 16 residues. Germline lookup yields CDR1 SQVTM and CDR2 ANQGSEA. This CDR3 reads CSVGGRAGASQETQYF. The DNA of the CDR3 is TGCAGCGTTGGAGGTCGGGCGGGAGCTTCCCAAGAGACCCAGTACTTC. Based on the CDR3 plus reference TRBV29-1 and TRBJ2-5, the full variable domain is SAVISQKPSRDICQRGTSLTIQCQVDSQVTMMFWYRQQPGQSLTLIATANQGSEATYESGFVIDKFPISRPNLTFSTLTVSNMSPEDSSIYLCSVGGRAGASQETQYFGPGTRLLVL.

Turning to this clone: Other DNA sequences in this specimen translate into the identical CDR3. For the CDR3, the DNA is TGCGCCAGCAGCTTGGTTGGGCGGGAGGGCCGAGAGACCCAGTACTTC. The encoded protein is CASSLVGREGRETQYF. The chain employs TRBV5-1 and TRBJ2-5; 9 bases agree with TRBD2. Germline V CDR1 and CDR2: SGHRS, YFSETQ. V lost 0 bases to trimming and J lost 4 bases; unmatched junction nucleotides: 7. CDR3 size: 16 residues.

This clone was seen only once. This chain uses TRBV4-1 with TRBJ2-1, with D possibly matching TRBD2 (6 bases). V gave up 5 bases and J gave up 6 bases, with 20 bases separating them. CDR1 and CDR2 (germline): MGHRA, YSYEKL. CDR3 length: 16 amino acids. Written as DNA, the CDR3 is TGCGCCAGCAGCGGGAGATCACGCACTAGCAGCAATGAGCAGTTCTTC. It encodes CASSGRSRTSSNEQFF.

The chain uses TRBV30 and TRBJ2-5, with a weak D call TRBD1 (6 bases). V gave up 7 bases and J gave up 1 base, with 13 bases separating them. The CDR3 runs to 13 residues. Germline V gene data show CDR1 as GTSNPN and CDR2 as SVGIG (reference sequence). The CDR3 DNA reads as TGTGCCTTAAATAGACAGGTCCAAGAGACCCAGTACTTC. It translates to CALNRQVQETQYF.

The rearrangement uses TRBV6-5 and TRBJ2-7; possible D gene TRBD1, 6 bases. The germline V gene encodes CDR1 MNHEY and CDR2 SVGAGI. CDR3 length: 14 amino acids. The V end lost 4 bases, the J end lost 2 bases, and 12 bases lay between the germline ends. In nucleotides, the CDR3 is TGTGCCAGCAGTTGGAACAGGGCCACCTACGAGCAGTACTTC. This gives the protein CASSWNRATYEQYF.

The chain links TRBV5-1 to TRBJ1-3, with D uncertain. The germline gives CDR1 SGHRS, CDR2 YFSETQ. The V end lost 4 bases, the J end lost 1 base, and 15 bases lay between the germline ends. This CDR3 spans 16 amino acids. CDR3 DNA: TGCGCCAGCAGCCTTTGGCTGGCAGATTCTGGAAACACCATATATTTT. This encodes CASSLWLADSGNTIYF.

In nucleotides, the CDR3 is TGTGCCACCAGCAGAGATCCCCAGGGCCAGCCCCAGCATTTT. Protein product: CATSRDPQGQPQHF. The chain has TRBV15 and TRBJ1-5, with TRBD1 as a possible D gene (5 bases). The germline V and J ends were trimmed by 0 bases and 7 bases, with 10 bases remaining between them. This CDR3 spans 14 amino acids. The germline gives CDR1 LNHNV, CDR2 YYDKDF (reference sequence).

This chain connects TRBV7-9 to TRBJ1-4; 7 bases align to TRBD1. The CDR3 sequence is 16 residues long. Germline V gives CDR1 SEHNR, CDR2 FQNEAQ (reference sequence). Germline trimming cut 1 base from V and 6 bases from J; bases unmatched to any gene: 8. CDR3 nucleotide sequence: TGTGCCAGCAGCTTAGGGAGAGGGACAGAAGATGAAAAACTGTTTTTT. Protein sequence: CASSLGRGTEDEKLFF. Combining the CDR3 with reference TRBV7-9 and TRBJ1-4 gives the whole variable domain DTGVSQNPRHKITKRGQNVTFRCDPISEHNRLYWYRQTLGQGPEFLTYFQNEAQLEKSRLLSDRFSAERPKGSFSTLEIQRTEQGDSAMYLCASSLGRGTEDEKLFFGSGTQLSVL.

The chain carries TRBV5-6 and TRBJ2-7; tentative D call: TRBD1 (7 bases). CDR1 and CDR2 (germline): SGHDT, YYEEEE. Trimming stripped 5 bases from V and 2 bases from J, with 26 bases between. This CDR3 spans 18 amino acids. CDR3 residues: CASSPKPGARDSTYEQYF. CDR3 coding DNA: TGTGCCAGCAGTCCAAAACCGGGGGCCCGGGACAGCACCTACGAGCAGTACTTC. The whole variable domain, filled in from reference TRBV5-6 and TRBJ2-7, reads DAGVTQSPTHLIKTRGQQVTLRCSPKSGHDTVSWYQQALGQGPQFIFQYYEEEERQRGNFPDRFSGHQFPNYSSELNVNALLLGDSALYLCASSPKPGARDSTYEQYFGPGTRLTVT.

Here the CDR3 reads CASSTQTNRQYF. CDR3 sequence (DNA): TGTGCCAGCAGTACACAGACGAATAGGCAGTATTTT. The chain carries TRBV14 and TRBJ2-3, with unresolved D. There are 12 residues in the CDR3. V was clipped by 6 bases and J by 11 bases, with 15 bases between them. The germline gives CDR1 SGHDN, CDR2 FVKESK.

This chain uses TRBV2 with TRBJ1-5, with a possible D match to TRBD1 (5 bases). The germline V gene encodes CDR1 SNHLY and CDR2 FYNNEI. Trimming removed 7 bases at V and 7 bases at J, with 17 bases between. The CDR3 runs 14 residues. CDR3 nucleotides: TGTGCCAGCACCGATCAAGGGGTTGAGCAGCCCCAGCATTTT. This encodes CASTDQGVEQPQHF.

The J gene is TRBJ2-2, the V gene TRBV30; 9 bases align to TRBD2. V trimming: 1 base; J trimming: 6 bases; junction bases outside the gene matches: 3. Germline loops: CDR1 GTSNPN, CDR2 SVGIG (reference sequence). The CDR3 is 14 residues long. The DNA for the CDR3 is TGTGCCTGGAGTGGCGGGAGGGCCTCCGGGGAGCTGTTTTTT. Residues: CAWSGGRASGELFF.

This rearrangement joins TRBV5-1 to TRBJ2-7; D gene uncertain. Germline lookup yields CDR1 SGHRS and CDR2 YFSETQ. The CDR3 covers 13 residues. Trimming shortened V by 1 base and J by 6 bases, and 11 bases separated the two germline ends. CDR3 DNA sequence: TGCGCCAGCAGCTTGAGTCGCGGTGGCGAGCAGTACTTC. Its translation: CASSLSRGGEQYF.

The J gene is TRBJ2-5, the V gene TRBV21-1; the D call TRBD1 from the table was never checked on the DNA. TRBV21-1 is a pseudogene segment. The CDR3 is 14 amino acids. The CDR3 sequence is CASLRTAVQETQYF. CDR3 nucleotide sequence: TGTGCCAGTCTTCGGACAGCTGTCCAAGAGACCCAGTACTTC.

CDR3 sequence: CATSLLEGVQETQYF. The CDR3, as DNA: TGTGCCACCAGCCTCTTGGAGGGAGTTCAAGAGACCCAGTACTTC. This chain links TRBV15 with TRBJ2-5; maybe TRBD2 (6 bases). Trimming left V 5 bases short and J 2 bases short, with 15 bases between. This CDR3 contains 15 residues. CDR1 is LNHNV and CDR2 is YYDKDF in the germline V gene (reference sequence). The full variable domain, in which reference TRBV15 and TRBJ2-5 provide the parts outside the CDR3, is DAMVIQNPRYQVTQFGKPVTLSCSQTLNHNVMYWYQQKSSQAPKLLFHYYDKDFNNEADTPDNFQSRRPNTSFCFLDIRSPGLGDTAMYLCATSLLEGVQETQYFGPGTRLLVL.

The chain links TRBV7-9 to TRBJ2-7; D is unresolved. V was cut by 4 bases and J by 5 bases, with 9 bases left in between. Germline V gives CDR1 SEHNR, CDR2 FQNEAQ (reference sequence). CDR3 length: 12 amino acids. For the CDR3, the DNA is TGTGCCAGCAGCTACGGCCCCCACGAGCAGTACTTC. This gives the protein CASSYGPHEQYF.

The rearrangement links TRBV11-2 to TRBJ2-7; D is unresolved. This CDR3 region has 14 residues. V dropped 4 bases and J dropped 2 bases, with 12 bases sitting between them. Germline V gene data show CDR1 as SGHAT and CDR2 as FQNNGV. CDR3 sequence reads: CASSSHLPAYEQYF. The CDR3 DNA reads as TGTGCCAGCAGCTCACACCTCCCAGCCTACGAGCAGTACTTC.

This chain links TRBV10-2 with TRBJ2-1, with 10 bases lining up with TRBD2. Looked up from germline, CDR1 is WSHSY and CDR2 is SAAADI. The CDR3 contains 14 residues. The J segment lost 2 bases and the V segment lost 6 bases, leaving 1 base of the junction unmatched. The CDR3: CASRGLAPYNEQFF. The DNA of the CDR3 is TGCGCCAGCAGGGGACTAGCGCCCTACAATGAGCAGTTCTTC.